This T cell receptor (beta chain) was retrieved from a study of graft-versus-host responses after intestinal transplantation. For the study at large: Each recipient received anti-thymocyte globulin induction, then tacrolimus and steroids for about 3 years.

Repertoires were generated with immunoSEQ multiplex PCR, while TCRdb's copy carries only in-frame clones and drops some. In the table there are about 40,000 clones, approximately 95% of which are singletons. Notes on the study in general: The study associated peak circulating GvH clone levels with early post-transplant HvG declines. GvH clones were found in recipient marrow; some appeared first in ileum or blood.

The CDR3 is 16 amino acids. The V gene's germline CDR1 is LNHDA and CDR2 SQIVND (reference sequence). A note on this clone: Its antigen is unknown.

The source is a human donor who was the organ donor for an intestinal transplant. The chain couples TRBV19 to TRBJ2-5, with D maybe TRBD1 (6 bases). The closer fit of TRBJ2-7 to the DNA end suggests the J call may be wrong. The sample here was unstimulated CD8+ T cells sorted from spleen or lymph node cells, taken before transplant. CDR3 region: CASSIFGGRASYEQYF. CDR3 nucleotide sequence: TGTGCCAGTAGTATATTTGGGGGCAGGGCCTCCTACGAGCAGTACTTC.